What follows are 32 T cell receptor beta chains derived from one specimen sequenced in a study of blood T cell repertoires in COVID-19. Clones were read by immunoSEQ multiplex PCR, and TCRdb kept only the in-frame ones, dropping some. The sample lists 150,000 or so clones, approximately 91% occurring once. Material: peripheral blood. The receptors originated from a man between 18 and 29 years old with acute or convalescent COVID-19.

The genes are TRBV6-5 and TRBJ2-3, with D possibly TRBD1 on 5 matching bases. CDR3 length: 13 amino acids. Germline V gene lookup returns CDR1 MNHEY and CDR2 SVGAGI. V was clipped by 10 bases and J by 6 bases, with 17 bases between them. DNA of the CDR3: TGTGCCACCCCAGGCCAAAGGGGTGATACGCAGTATTTT. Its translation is CATPGQRGDTQYF.

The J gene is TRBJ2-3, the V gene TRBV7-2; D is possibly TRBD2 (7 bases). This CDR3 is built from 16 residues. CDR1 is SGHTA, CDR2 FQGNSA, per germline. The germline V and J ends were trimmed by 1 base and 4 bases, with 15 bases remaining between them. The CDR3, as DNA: TGTGCCAGCAGCTTAGAGGCGGGGGCCCCGGCAGATACGCAGTATTTT. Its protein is CASSLEAGAPADTQYF.

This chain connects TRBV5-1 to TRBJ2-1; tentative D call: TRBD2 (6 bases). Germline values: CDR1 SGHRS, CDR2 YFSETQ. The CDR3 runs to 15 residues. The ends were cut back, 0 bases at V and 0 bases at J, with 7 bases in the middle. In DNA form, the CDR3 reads TGCGCCAGCAGCTTGGTCGGGAGCTCCTACAATGAGCAGTTCTTC. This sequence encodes CASSLVGSSYNEQFF.

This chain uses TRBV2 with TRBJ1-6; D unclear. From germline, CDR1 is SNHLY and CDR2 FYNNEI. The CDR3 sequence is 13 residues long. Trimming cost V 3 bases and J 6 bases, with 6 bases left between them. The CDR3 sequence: CASSEMRNSPLHF. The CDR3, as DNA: TGTGCCAGCAGTGAGATGCGTAATTCACCCCTCCACTTT.

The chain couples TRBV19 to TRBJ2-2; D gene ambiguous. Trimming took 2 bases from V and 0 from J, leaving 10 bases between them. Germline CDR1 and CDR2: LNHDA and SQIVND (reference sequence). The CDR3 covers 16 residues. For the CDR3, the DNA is TGTGCCAGTAGTATATGGCGACACCCGAACACCGGGGAGCTGTTTTTT. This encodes CASSIWRHPNTGELFF.

CDR3 sequence: CATALKLYEQYF. The CDR3 nucleotides are TGTGCCACCGCGCTAAAACTCTACGAGCAGTACTTC. The chain uses TRBV24-1 and TRBJ2-7; D remains unclear. CDR1 and CDR2 from the germline V gene are KGHDR and SFDVKD. With 9 bases removed from V and 3 bases from J, the gap between germline ends came to 11 bases. This CDR3 contains 12 residues.

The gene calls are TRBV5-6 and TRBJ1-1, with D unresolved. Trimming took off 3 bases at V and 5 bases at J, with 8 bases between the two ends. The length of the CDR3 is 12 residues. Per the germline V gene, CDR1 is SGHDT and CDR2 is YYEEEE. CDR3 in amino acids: CASSSRGTEAFF. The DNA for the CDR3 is TGTGCCAGCAGCTCCCGGGGTACTGAAGCTTTCTTT.

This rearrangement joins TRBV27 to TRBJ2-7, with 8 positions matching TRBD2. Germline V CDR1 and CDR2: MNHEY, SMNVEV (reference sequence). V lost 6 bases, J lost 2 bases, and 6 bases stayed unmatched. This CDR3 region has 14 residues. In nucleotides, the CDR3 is TGTGCCAGCAGCCGCACCGGGGGGGCCTACGAGCAGTACTTC. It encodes CASSRTGGAYEQYF.

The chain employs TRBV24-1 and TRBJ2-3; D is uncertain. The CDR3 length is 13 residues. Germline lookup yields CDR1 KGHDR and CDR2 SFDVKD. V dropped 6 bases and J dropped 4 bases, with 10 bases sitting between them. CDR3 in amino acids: CATSFRLADTQYF. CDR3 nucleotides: TGTGCCACCAGTTTCAGACTTGCAGATACGCAGTATTTT.

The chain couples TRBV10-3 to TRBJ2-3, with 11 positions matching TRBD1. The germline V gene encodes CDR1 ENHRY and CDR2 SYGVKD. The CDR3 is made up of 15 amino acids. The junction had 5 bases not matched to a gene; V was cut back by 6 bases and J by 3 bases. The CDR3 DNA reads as TGTGCCATCAGCGCGGACAGGGGGCGTACAGATACGCAGTATTTT. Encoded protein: CAISADRGRTDTQYF.

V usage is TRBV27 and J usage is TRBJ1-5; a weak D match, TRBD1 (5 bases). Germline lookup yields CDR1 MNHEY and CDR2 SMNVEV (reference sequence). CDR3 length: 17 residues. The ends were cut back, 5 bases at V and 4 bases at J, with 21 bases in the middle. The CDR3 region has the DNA TGTGCCAGCAGTCCCGGCTCCGGTAGACGGGGGAATCAGCCCCAGCATTTT. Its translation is CASSPGSGRRGNQPQHF.

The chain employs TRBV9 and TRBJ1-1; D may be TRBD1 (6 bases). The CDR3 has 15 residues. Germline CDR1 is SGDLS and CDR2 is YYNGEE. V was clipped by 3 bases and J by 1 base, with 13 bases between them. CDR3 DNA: TGTGCCAGCAGCGCGCAGGGGCAGGGGAACACTGAAGCTTTCTTT. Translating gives CASSAQGQGNTEAFF.

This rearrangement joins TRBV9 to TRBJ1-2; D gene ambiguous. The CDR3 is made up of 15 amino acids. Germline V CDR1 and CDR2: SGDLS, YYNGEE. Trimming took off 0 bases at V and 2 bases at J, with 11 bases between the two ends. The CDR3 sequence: CASSVDNSPNYGYTF. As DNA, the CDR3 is TGTGCCAGCAGCGTAGATAACAGCCCAAACTATGGCTACACCTTC.

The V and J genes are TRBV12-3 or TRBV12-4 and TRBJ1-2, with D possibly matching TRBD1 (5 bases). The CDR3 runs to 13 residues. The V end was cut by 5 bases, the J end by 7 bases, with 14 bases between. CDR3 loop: CASSIQVLSGYTF. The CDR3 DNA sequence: TGTGCCAGCAGTATACAGGTGCTTTCTGGCTACACCTTC.

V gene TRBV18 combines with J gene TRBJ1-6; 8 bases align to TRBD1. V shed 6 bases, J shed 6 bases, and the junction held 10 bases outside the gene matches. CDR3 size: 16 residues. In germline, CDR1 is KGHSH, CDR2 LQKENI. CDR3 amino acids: CASSKTGDNSNSPLHF. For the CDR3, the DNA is TGTGCCAGCTCGAAGACAGGGGATAATTCTAATTCACCCCTCCACTTT.

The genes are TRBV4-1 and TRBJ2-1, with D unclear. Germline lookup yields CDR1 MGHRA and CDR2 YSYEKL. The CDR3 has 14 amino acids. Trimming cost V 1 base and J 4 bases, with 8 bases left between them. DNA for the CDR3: TGCGCCAGCAGCCAAGGAGTTTCGTACAATGAGCAGTTCTTC. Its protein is CASSQGVSYNEQFF.

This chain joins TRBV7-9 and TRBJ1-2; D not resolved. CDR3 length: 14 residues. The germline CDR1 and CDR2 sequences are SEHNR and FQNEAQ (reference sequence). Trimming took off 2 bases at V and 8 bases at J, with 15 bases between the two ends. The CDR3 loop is CASSLSSSSEGYTF. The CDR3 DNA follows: TGTGCCAGCAGCTTAAGCAGCTCTTCGGAGGGCTACACCTTC. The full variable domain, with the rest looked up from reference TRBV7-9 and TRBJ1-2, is DTGVSQNPRHKITKRGQNVTFRCDPISEHNRLYWYRQTLGQGPEFLTYFQNEAQLEKSRLLSDRFSAERPKGSFSTLEIQRTEQGDSAMYLCASSLSSSSEGYTFGSGTRLTVV.

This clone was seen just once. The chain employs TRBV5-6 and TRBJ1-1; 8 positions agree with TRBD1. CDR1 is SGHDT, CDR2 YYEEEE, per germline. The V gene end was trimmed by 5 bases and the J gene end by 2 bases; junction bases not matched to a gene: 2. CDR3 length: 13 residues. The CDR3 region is CASSTGGNTEAFF. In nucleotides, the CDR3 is TGTGCCAGCAGTACAGGGGGAAACACTGAAGCTTTCTTT.

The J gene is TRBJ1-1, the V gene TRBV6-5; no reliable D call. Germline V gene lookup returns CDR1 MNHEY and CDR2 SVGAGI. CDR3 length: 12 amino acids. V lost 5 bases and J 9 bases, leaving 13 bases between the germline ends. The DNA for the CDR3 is TGTGCCAGCAGTCCTACGGGGTTTCAAGCTTTCTTT. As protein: CASSPTGFQAFF.

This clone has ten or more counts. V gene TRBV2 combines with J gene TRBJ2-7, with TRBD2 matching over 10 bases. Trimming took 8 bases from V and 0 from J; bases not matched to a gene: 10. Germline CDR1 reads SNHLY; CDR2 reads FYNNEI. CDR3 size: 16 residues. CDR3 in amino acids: CASLGASGGRSYEQYF. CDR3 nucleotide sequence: TGTGCCAGCTTAGGGGCTAGCGGGGGCCGCTCCTACGAGCAGTACTTC.

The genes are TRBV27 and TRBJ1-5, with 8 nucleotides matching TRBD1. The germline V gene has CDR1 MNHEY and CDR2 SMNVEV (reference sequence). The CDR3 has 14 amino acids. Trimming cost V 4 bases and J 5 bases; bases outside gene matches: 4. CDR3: CASSSQGADQPQHF. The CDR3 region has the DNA TGTGCCAGCAGTTCCCAGGGGGCGGATCAGCCCCAGCATTTT.

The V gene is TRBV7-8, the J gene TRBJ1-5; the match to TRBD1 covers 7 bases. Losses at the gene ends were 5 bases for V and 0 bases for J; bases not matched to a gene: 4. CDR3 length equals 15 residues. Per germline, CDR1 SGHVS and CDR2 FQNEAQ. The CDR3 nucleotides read TGTGCCAGCAGCCTAGGGACAGTTAGCAATCAGCCCCAGCATTTT. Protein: CASSLGTVSNQPQHF.

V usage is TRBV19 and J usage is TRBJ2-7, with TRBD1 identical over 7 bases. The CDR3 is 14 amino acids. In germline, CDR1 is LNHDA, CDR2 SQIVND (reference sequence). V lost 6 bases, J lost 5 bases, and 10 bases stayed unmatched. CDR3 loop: CASRPTGKVHEQYF. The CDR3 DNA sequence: TGTGCCAGTAGACCGACAGGGAAGGTTCACGAGCAGTACTTC.

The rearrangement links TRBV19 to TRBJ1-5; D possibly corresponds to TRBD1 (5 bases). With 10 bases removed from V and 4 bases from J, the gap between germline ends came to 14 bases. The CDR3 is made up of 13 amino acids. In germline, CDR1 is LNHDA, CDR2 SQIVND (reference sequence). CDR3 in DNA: TGTGCCAAACGACAGACCAGAAATCAGCCCCAGCATTTT. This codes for CAKRQTRNQPQHF.

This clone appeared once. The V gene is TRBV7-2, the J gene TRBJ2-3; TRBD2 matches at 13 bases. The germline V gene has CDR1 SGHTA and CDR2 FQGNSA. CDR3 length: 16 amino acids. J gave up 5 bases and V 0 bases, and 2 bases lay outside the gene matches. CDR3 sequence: CASSLAGLAGVDTQYF. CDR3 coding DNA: TGTGCCAGCAGCTTAGCCGGACTAGCGGGAGTAGATACGCAGTATTTT. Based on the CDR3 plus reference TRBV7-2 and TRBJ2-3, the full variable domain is GAGVSQSPSNKVTEKGKDVELRCDPISGHTALYWYRQSLGQGLEFLIYFQGNSAPDKSGLPSDRFSAERTGGSVSTLTIQRTQQEDSAVYLCASSLAGLAGVDTQYFGPGTRLTVL.

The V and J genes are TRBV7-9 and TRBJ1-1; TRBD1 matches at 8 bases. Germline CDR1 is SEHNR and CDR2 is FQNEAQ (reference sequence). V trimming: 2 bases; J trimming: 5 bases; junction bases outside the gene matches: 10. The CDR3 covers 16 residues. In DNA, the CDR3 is TGTGCCAGCAGCTTATACACCGGGACAGGAGGAACTGAAGCTTTCTTT. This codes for CASSLYTGTGGTEAFF. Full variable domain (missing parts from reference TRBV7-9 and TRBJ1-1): DTGVSQNPRHKITKRGQNVTFRCDPISEHNRLYWYRQTLGQGPEFLTYFQNEAQLEKSRLLSDRFSAERPKGSFSTLEIQRTEQGDSAMYLCASSLYTGTGGTEAFFGQGTRLTVV.

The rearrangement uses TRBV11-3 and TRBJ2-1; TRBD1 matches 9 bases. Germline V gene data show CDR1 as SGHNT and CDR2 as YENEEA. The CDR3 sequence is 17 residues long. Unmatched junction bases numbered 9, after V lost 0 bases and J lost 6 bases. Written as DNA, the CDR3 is TGTGCCAGCAGCTTAGAACTTGGGACAGGGTTTCGCAATGAGCAGTTCTTC. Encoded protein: CASSLELGTGFRNEQFF.

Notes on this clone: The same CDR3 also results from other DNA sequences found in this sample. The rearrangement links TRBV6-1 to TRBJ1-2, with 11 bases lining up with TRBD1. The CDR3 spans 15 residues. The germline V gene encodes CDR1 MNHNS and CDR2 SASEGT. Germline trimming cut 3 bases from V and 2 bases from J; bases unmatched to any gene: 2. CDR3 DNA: TGTGCCAGCAGTGATAGGGACAGGGGGAACTATGGCTACACCTTC. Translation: CASSDRDRGNYGYTF.

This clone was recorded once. CDR3 in DNA: TGCGCCAGCAGCCAACCCGACAAGCTTGATCAGCCCCAGCATTTT. It is translated as CASSQPDKLDQPQHF. The V call is TRBV4-1, the J call TRBJ1-5; D call uncertain. This CDR3 spans 15 amino acids. CDR1 MGHRA and CDR2 YSYEKL come from the germline V gene. The V and J ends lost 2 bases and 5 bases respectively, with 13 bases between them.

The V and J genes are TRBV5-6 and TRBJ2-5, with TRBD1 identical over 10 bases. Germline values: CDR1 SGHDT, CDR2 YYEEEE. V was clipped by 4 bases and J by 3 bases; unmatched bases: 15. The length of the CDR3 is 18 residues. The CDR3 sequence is CASSPGIGTGVLEETQYF. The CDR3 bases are TGTGCCAGCAGCCCCGGAATCGGGACAGGGGTCTTAGAAGAGACCCAGTACTTC.

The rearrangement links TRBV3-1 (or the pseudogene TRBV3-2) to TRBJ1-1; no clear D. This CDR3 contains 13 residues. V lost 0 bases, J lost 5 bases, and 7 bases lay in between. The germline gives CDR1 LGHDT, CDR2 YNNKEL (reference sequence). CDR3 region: CASSQDEGTEAFF. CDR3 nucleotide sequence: TGTGCCAGCAGCCAAGATGAGGGTACTGAAGCTTTCTTT.

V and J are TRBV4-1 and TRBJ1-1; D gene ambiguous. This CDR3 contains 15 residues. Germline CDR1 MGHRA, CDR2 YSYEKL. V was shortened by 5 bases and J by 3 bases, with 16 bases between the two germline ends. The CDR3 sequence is CASSDRHSPDTEAFF. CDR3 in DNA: TGCGCCAGCAGCGACCGACACTCCCCGGACACTGAAGCTTTCTTT.